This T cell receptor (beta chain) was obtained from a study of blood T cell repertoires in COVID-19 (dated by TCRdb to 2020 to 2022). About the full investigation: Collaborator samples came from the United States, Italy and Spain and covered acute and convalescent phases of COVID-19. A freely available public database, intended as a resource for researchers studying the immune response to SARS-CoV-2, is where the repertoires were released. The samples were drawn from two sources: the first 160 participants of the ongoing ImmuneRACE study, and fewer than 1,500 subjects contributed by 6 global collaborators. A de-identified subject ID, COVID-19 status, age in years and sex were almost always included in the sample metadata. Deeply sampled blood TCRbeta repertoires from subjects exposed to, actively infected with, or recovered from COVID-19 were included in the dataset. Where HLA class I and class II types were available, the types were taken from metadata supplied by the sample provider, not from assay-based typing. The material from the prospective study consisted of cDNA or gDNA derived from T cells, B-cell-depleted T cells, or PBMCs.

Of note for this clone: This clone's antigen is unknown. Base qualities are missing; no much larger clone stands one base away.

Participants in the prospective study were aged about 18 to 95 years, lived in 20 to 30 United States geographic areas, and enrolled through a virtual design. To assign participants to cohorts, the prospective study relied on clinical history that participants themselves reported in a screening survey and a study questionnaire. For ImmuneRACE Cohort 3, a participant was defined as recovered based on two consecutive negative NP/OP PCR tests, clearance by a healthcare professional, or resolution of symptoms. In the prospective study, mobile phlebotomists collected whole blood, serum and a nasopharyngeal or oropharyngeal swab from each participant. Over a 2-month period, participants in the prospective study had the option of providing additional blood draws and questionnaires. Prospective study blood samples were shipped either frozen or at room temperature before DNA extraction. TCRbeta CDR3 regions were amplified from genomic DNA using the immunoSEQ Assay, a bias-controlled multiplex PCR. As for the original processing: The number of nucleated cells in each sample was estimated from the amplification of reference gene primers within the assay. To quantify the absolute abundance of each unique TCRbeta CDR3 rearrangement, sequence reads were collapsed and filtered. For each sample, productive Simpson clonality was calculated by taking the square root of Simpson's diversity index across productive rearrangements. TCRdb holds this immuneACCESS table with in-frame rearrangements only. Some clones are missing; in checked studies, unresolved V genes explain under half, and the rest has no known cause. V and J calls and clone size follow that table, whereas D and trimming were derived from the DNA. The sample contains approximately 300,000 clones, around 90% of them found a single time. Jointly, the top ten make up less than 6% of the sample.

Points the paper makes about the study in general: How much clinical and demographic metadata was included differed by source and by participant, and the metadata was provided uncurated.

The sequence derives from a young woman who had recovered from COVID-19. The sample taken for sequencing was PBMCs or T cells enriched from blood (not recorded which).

The DNA reads TGCAGTGCTAGTGTGGGCCAGGGCAGCACAGATACGCAGTATTTT. The resulting protein is CSASVGQGSTDTQYF. The chain links TRBV20-1 with TRBJ2-3; possibly the D gene is TRBD1, per 5 matching bases. Reading from cysteine to phenylalanine, the CDR3 counts 15 amino acids. The entry retains the CDR3 DNA only, 45 bases that are in frame from base 1. Trimming costs V 3 bases and J 0 bases, and their ends lie 13 bases apart. CDR1 and CDR2 were assigned from the germline V gene (reference sequence) as DFQATT and SNEGSKA.